What follows are 12 T cell receptor beta chains derived from one specimen sequenced in a study of T cell responses to AZD1222 COVID-19 vaccine. Measured with immunoSEQ multiplex PCR; TCRdb has only the in-frame clones, and not every one. Of around 140,000 clones listed, 93% were seen once; the top ten hold 5.4%. The input for sequencing was peripheral blood, taken on day 0 of AZD1222 vaccination. The receptors derive from an adult in good health.

The chain is built from TRBV7-2 and TRBJ2-3; 7 nucleotides agree with TRBD2. The CDR3 consists of 15 residues. V trimming: 5 bases; J trimming: 4 bases; junction bases outside the gene matches: 9. The V gene's germline CDR1 is SGHTA and CDR2 FQGNSA. CDR3 sequence reads: CASSIRTSRADTQYF. DNA of the CDR3: TGTGCCAGCAGCATTCGGACTAGTCGAGCAGATACGCAGTATTTT.

The rearrangement joins TRBV11-2 to TRBJ2-1; TRBD1 or TRBD2 may be the D gene (6 bases each). The CDR3 is 16 amino acids. The germline gives CDR1 SGHAT, CDR2 FQNNGV. V was clipped by 7 bases and J by 8 bases, with 24 bases between them. This CDR3 reads CASNLEGVYPGHEQFF. The CDR3 DNA sequence: TGTGCCAGCAACTTGGAGGGGGTTTACCCGGGGCATGAGCAGTTCTTC. The full variable domain, rest sourced from reference TRBV11-2 and TRBJ2-1, is EAGVAQSPRYKIIEKRQSVAFWCNPISGHATLYWYQQILGQGPKLLIQFQNNGVVDDSQLPKDRFSAERLKGVDSTLKIQPAKLEDSAVYLCASNLEGVYPGHEQFFGPGTRLTVL.

The chain combines TRBV9 with TRBJ1-2; D is ambiguous. The V end lost 0 bases, the J end lost 1 base, and 16 bases lay between the germline ends. From germline, CDR1 is SGDLS and CDR2 YYNGEE. This CDR3 has 17 residues. The DNA for the CDR3 is TGTGCCAGCAGCGTAGGTCCTACACCGATGGGTAACTATGGCTACACCTTC. Protein product: CASSVGPTPMGNYGYTF.

This clone has just one count. V gene TRBV9 combines with J gene TRBJ2-1, with D perhaps TRBD2 (6 bases). The CDR3 contains 16 residues. Germline V gene data show CDR1 as SGDLS and CDR2 as YYNGEE. V lost 1 base to trimming and J lost 8 bases, with 19 bases between them. The CDR3 bases are TGTGCCAGCAGCGTATATGGAGGGACCTCCGGGGATGAGCAGTTCTTC. Amino acid sequence: CASSVYGGTSGDEQFF.

The rearrangement uses TRBV15 and TRBJ2-2; D is possibly TRBD1 or TRBD2 (5 bases each). V gave up 3 bases and J gave up 0 bases, with 20 bases separating them. Per germline, CDR1 LNHNV and CDR2 YYDKDF (reference sequence). The CDR3 extends over 19 amino acids. CDR3 sequence: CATSRVRWSGTANTGELFF. Written as DNA, the CDR3 is TGTGCCACCAGCAGGGTCCGGTGGTCCGGGACGGCGAACACCGGGGAGCTGTTTTTT.

Comments on this clone: This CDR3 is also generated by other DNA sequences in the sample. This chain uses TRBV3-1 (or the pseudogene TRBV3-2) with TRBJ1-2; TRBD1 matches 8 bases. Germline CDR1 and CDR2: LGHDT and YNNKEL (reference sequence). V lost 1 base and J lost 4; bases outside the gene matches: 2. CDR3 length: 14 amino acids. CDR3 nucleotides: TGTGCCAGCAGCCAAGGTCAGGGGGCCTATGGCTACACCTTC. Translating it yields CASSQGQGAYGYTF.

The V gene is TRBV19, the J gene TRBJ2-7; 8 nucleotides align to TRBD1. V shed 7 bases, J shed 5 bases, and the junction held 10 bases outside the gene matches. The germline gives CDR1 LNHDA, CDR2 SQIVND (reference sequence). The CDR3 totals 14 residues. CDR3 nucleotides: TGTGCCAGTACCCCGACAGGGGCCTCTGACGAGCAGTACTTC. Translating gives CASTPTGASDEQYF.

The V call is TRBV29-1, the J call TRBJ2-7, with no clear D. V shed 0 bases and J shed 5 bases, with 5 bases lying between them. The CDR3 has 11 amino acids. The germline gives CDR1 SQVTM, CDR2 ANQGSEA. CDR3 sequence reads: CSVEELNEQYF. The CDR3 bases are TGCAGCGTTGAAGAACTAAACGAGCAGTACTTC.

V and J are TRBV4-3 and TRBJ1-3; 7 bases are a match to TRBD1. The ends lost 1 base at V and 4 bases at J; junction bases unmatched: 10. In germline, CDR1 is LGHNA, CDR2 YSLEER. This CDR3 is built from 17 residues. CDR3 loop: CASSQAIQGSRGNTIYF. In nucleotides, the CDR3 is TGCGCCAGCAGCCAAGCAATACAGGGGTCGCGAGGAAACACCATATATTTT.

V gene TRBV18 combines with J gene TRBJ2-1, with D unresolved. In germline, CDR1 is KGHSH, CDR2 LQKENI. The CDR3 length is 15 residues. The V end was cut by 0 bases, the J end by 7 bases, with 13 bases between. The CDR3 nucleotides read TGTGCCAGCTCACCACCGATGGTAACGAGGAATGAGCAGTTCTTC. It codes for CASSPPMVTRNEQFF.

This sequence joins TRBV5-6 and TRBJ1-2; no firm D call. V shed 4 bases and J shed 3 bases, with 7 bases lying between them. Germline CDR1 and CDR2: SGHDT and YYEEEE. This CDR3 region has 12 residues. The CDR3 is CASSDTDYGYTF. In DNA form, the CDR3 reads TGTGCCAGCAGCGACACGGACTATGGCTACACCTTC. Full variable domain (missing parts from reference TRBV5-6 and TRBJ1-2): DAGVTQSPTHLIKTRGQQVTLRCSPKSGHDTVSWYQQALGQGPQFIFQYYEEEERQRGNFPDRFSGHQFPNYSSELNVNALLLGDSALYLCASSDTDYGYTFGSGTRLTVV.

V is TRBV19 and J is TRBJ2-7; D is possibly TRBD2 (5 bases). Trimming pared 3 bases from V and 7 bases from J, leaving 13 bases between. Germline V gene lookup returns CDR1 LNHDA and CDR2 SQIVND (reference sequence). The CDR3 consists of 13 residues. CDR3 loop: CASSMGVRGEQYF. Here the CDR3 DNA reads TGTGCCAGTAGTATGGGAGTTCGTGGAGAGCAGTACTTC.